This T cell receptor (beta chain) comes out of a study of T cell responses to AZD1222 COVID-19 vaccine. The study's findings and limits: The donors showed a predominance of white British ancestry and of females, with possible underestimation of clonal diversity.

Profiling relied on immunoSEQ multiplex PCR, and the TCRdb table lists in-frame clones only, not all of them. The sample records about 110,000 clones, just under 95% being singletons. This CDR3 contains 14 residues. With 3 bases clipped from V and 5 bases from J, the junction kept 7 bases outside the gene matches. In germline, CDR1 is SQVTM, CDR2 ANQGSEA. A word on this clone: Its antigen remains unidentified.

The rearrangement uses TRBV29-1 and TRBJ2-7; 10 nucleotides align to TRBD1. This sequence was found in an adult in good health. Material: peripheral blood, obtained on day 0 of AZD1222 vaccination. The CDR3 bases are TGCAGCGTTGAGCCTGGACAGGGGGTCCACGAGCAGTACTTC. Translating gives CSVEPGQGVHEQYF.